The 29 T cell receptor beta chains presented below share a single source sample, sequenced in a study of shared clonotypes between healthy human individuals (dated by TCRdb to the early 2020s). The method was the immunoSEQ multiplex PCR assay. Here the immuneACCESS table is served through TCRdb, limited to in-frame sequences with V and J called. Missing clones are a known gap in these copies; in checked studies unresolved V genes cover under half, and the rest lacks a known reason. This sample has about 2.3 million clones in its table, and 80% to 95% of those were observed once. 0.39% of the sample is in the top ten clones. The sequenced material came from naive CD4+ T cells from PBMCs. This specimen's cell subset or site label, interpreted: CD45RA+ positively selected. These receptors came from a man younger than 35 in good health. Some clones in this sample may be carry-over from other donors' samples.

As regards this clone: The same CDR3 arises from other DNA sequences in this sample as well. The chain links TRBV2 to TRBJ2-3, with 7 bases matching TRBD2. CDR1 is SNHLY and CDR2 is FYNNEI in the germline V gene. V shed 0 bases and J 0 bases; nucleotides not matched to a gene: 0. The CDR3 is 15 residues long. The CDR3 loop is CASSEAGGSTDTQYF. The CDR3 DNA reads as TGTGCCAGCAGTGAAGCGGGAGGGAGCACAGATACGCAGTATTTT.

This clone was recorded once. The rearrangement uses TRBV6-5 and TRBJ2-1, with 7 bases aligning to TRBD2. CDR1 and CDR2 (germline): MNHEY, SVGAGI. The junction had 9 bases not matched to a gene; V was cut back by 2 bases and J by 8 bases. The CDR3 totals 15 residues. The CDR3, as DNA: TGTGCCAGCAGTTACGTGGTGGGAGGGCCCGATGAGCAGTTCTTC. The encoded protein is CASSYVVGGPDEQFF.

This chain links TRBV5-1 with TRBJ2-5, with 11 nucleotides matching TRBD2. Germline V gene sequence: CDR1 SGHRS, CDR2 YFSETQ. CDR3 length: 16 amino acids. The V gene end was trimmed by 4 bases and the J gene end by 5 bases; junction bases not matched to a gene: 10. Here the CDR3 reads CASSGTLAGDGETQYF. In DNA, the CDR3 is TGCGCCAGCAGCGGAACACTAGCGGGAGACGGGGAGACCCAGTACTTC.

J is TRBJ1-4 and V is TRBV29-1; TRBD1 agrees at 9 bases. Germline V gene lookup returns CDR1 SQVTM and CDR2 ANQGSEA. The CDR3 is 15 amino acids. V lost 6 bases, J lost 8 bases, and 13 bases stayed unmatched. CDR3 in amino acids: CSVKQRTGDGEKLFF. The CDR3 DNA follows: TGCAGCGTAAAACAAAGGACAGGGGACGGCGAAAAACTGTTTTTT.

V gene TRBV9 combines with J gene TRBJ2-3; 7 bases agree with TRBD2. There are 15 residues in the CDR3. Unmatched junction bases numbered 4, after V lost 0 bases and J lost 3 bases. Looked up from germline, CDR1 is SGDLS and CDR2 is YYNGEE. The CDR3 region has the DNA TGTGCCAGCAGCGTAGTTCCGGGGGGAACAGATACGCAGTATTTT. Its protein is CASSVVPGGTDTQYF.

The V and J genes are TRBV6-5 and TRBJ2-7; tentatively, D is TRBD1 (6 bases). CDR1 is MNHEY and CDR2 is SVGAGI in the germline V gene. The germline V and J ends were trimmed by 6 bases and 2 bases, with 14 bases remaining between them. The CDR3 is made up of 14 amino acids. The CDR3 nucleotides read TGTGCCAGCAGGGGGTGGGGGCCGACCTACGAGCAGTACTTC. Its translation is CASRGWGPTYEQYF.

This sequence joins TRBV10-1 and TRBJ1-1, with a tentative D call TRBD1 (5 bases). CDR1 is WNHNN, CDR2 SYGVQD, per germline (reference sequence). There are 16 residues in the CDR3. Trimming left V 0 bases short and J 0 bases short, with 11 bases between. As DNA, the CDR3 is TGCGCCAGCAGTGAGTCTGGGGGAGGGGTGAACACTGAAGCTTTCTTT. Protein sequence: CASSESGGGVNTEAFF.

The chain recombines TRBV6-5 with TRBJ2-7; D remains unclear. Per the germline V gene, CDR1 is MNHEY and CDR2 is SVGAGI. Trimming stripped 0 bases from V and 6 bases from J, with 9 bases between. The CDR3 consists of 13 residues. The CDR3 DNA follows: TGTGCCAGCAGTTACTCGAGTCGGGCCGAGCAGTACTTC. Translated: CASSYSSRAEQYF.

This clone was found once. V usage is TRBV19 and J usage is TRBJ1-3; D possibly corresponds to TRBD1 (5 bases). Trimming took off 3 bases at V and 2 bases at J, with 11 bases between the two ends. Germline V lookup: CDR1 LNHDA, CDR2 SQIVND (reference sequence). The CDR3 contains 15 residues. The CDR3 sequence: CASSISTVAGNTIYF. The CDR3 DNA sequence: TGTGCCAGTAGTATTTCGACAGTGGCTGGAAACACCATATATTTT.

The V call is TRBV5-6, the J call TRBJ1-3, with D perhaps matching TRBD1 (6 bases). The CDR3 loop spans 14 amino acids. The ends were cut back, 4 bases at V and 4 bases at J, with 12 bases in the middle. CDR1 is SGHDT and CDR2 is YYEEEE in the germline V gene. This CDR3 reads CASSRGGPGNTIYF. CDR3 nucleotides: TGTGCCAGCAGCCGAGGGGGGCCGGGAAACACCATATATTTT.

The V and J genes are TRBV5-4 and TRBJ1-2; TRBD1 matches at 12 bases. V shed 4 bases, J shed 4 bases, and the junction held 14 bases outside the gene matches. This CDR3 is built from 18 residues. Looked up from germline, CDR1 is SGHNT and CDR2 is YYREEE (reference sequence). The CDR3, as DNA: TGTGCCAGCAGCGGGGGAGGGACAGGGGGCGCGTCCGCCTATGGCTACACCTTC. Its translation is CASSGGGTGGASAYGYTF.

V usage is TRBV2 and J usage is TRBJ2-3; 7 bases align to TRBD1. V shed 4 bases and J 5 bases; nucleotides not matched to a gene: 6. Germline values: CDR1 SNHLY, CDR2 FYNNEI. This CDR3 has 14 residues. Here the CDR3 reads CASSGQGEGDTQYF. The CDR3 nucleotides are TGTGCCAGCAGTGGGCAGGGGGAAGGAGATACGCAGTATTTT.

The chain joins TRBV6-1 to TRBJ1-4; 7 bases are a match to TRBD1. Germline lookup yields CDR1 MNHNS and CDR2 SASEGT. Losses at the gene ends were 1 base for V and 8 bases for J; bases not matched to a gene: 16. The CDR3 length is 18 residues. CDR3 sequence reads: CASSEDPLRGRIQEKLFF. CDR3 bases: TGTGCCAGCAGTGAAGACCCCTTAAGGGGGCGGATTCAGGAAAAACTGTTTTTT.

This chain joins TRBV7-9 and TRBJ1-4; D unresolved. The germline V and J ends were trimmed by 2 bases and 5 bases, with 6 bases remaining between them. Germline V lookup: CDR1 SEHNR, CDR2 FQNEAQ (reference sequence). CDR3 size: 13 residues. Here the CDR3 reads CASSLLLNEKLFF. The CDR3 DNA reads TGTGCCAGCAGCTTATTGCTAAATGAAAAACTGTTTTTT.

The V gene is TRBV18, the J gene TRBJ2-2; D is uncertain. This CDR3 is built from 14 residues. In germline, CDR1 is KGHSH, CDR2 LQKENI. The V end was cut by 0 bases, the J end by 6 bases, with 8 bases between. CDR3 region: CASSPPQPPGELFF. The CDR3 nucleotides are TGTGCCAGCTCACCACCTCAACCCCCCGGGGAGCTGTTTTTT.

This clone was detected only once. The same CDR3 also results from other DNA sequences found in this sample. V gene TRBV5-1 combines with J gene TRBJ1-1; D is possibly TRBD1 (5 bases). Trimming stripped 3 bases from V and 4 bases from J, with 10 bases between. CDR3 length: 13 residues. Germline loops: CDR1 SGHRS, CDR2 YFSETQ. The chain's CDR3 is CASSSGGFTEAFF. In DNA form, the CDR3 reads TGCGCCAGCAGCTCCGGGGGGTTCACTGAAGCTTTCTTT.

CDR3 in DNA: TGTGCCAGCAGCCTGCGGACCGGGACAGCGACATATGAAAAACTGTTTTTT. It yields the protein CASSLRTGTATYEKLFF. The chain recombines TRBV14 with TRBJ1-4, with 7 bases aligning to TRBD1. Germline trimming cut 4 bases from V and 6 bases from J; bases unmatched to any gene: 14. Germline CDR1 SGHDN, CDR2 FVKESK. This CDR3 is built from 17 residues.

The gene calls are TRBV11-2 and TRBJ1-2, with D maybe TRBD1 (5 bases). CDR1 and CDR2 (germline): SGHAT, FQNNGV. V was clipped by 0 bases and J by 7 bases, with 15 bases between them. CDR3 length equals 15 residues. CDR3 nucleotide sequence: TGTGCCAGCAGCTTAGATGATAGAAGGGGCCGTGGCTACACCTTC. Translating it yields CASSLDDRRGRGYTF.

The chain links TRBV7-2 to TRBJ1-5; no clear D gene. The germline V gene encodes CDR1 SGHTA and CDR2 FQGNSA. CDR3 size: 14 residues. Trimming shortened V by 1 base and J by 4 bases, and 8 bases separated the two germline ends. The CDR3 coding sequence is TGTGCCAGCAGCTTAGGTAGGGAGAATCAGCCCCAGCATTTT. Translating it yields CASSLGRENQPQHF.

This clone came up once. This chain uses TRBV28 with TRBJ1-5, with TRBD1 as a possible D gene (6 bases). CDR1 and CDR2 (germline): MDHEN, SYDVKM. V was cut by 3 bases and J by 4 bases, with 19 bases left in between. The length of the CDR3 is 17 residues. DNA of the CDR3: TGTGCCAGCAGTTTTGTGGTCCCGGGGGCATCGAATCAGCCCCAGCATTTT. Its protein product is CASSFVVPGASNQPQHF.

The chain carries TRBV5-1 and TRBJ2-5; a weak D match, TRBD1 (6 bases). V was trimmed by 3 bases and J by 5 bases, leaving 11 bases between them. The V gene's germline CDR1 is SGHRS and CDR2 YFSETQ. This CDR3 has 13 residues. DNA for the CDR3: TGCGCCAGCAGCTGGGACAATAGGGAGACCCAGTACTTC. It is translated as CASSWDNRETQYF.

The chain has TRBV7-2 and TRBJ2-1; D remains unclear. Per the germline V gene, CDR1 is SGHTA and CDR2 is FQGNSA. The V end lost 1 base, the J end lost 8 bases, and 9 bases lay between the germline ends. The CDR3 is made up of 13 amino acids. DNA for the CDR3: TGTGCCAGCAGCTTAGTTGCTGGGGATGAGCAGTTCTTC. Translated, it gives CASSLVAGDEQFF.

In nucleotides, the CDR3 is TGTGCCAGCAGCCAATCCAGGGGGCTAGGTGGAGACACTGAAGCTTTCTTT. This gives the protein CASSQSRGLGGDTEAFF. The chain has TRBV4-2 and TRBJ1-1; 8 nucleotides align to TRBD1. J was trimmed by 3 bases and V by 2 bases; bases with no gene match: 11. CDR1 and CDR2 from the germline V gene are LGHNA and YNFKEQ. The CDR3 runs to 17 residues.

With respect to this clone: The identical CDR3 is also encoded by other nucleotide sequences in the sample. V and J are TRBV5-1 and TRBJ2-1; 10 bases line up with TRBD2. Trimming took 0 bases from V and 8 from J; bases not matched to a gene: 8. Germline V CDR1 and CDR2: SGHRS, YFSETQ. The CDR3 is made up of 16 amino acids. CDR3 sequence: CASSLGSSGRVYEQFF. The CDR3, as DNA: TGCGCCAGCAGCTTGGGTTCTAGCGGGAGAGTCTATGAGCAGTTCTTC.

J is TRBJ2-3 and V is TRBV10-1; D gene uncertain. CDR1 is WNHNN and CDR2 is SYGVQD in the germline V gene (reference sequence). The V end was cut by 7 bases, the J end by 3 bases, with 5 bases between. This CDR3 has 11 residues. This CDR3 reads CASIGTDTQYF. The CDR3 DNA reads TGCGCCAGCATCGGTACAGATACGCAGTATTTT.

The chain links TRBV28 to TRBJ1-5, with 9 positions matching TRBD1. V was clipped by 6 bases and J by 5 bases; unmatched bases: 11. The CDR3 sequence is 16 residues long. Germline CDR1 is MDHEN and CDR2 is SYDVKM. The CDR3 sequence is CASRPPGQGGHQPQHF. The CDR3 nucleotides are TGTGCCAGCAGACCACCGGGACAGGGAGGACATCAGCCCCAGCATTTT.

The CDR3 DNA reads TGTGCCAGCAGTGAAAAGGCCACGTGGGAGACCCAGTACTTC. Its translation is CASSEKATWETQYF. The V and J genes are TRBV2 and TRBJ2-5; D gene ambiguous. This CDR3 region has 14 residues. V lost 2 bases and J lost 5, with 12 bases in between. Germline assignment: CDR1 SNHLY and CDR2 FYNNEI.

The CDR3 sequence: CSARGQGAGSYEQYF. CDR3 nucleotides: TGCAGCGCCCGAGGACAGGGAGCGGGGTCCTACGAGCAGTACTTC. This chain links TRBV29-1 with TRBJ2-7; TRBD1 is a possible D gene (8 bases). This CDR3 is 15 amino acids long. Germline assignment: CDR1 SQVTM and CDR2 ANQGSEA. Deletions cut 7 bases from V and 1 base from J, with 20 bases between.

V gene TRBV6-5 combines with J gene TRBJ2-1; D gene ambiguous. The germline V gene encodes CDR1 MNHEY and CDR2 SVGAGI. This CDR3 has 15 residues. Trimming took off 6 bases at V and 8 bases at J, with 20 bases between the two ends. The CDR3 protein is CASSSGPPNLDEQFF. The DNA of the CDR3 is TGTGCCAGCAGCTCCGGACCCCCTAATTTGGATGAGCAGTTCTTC.